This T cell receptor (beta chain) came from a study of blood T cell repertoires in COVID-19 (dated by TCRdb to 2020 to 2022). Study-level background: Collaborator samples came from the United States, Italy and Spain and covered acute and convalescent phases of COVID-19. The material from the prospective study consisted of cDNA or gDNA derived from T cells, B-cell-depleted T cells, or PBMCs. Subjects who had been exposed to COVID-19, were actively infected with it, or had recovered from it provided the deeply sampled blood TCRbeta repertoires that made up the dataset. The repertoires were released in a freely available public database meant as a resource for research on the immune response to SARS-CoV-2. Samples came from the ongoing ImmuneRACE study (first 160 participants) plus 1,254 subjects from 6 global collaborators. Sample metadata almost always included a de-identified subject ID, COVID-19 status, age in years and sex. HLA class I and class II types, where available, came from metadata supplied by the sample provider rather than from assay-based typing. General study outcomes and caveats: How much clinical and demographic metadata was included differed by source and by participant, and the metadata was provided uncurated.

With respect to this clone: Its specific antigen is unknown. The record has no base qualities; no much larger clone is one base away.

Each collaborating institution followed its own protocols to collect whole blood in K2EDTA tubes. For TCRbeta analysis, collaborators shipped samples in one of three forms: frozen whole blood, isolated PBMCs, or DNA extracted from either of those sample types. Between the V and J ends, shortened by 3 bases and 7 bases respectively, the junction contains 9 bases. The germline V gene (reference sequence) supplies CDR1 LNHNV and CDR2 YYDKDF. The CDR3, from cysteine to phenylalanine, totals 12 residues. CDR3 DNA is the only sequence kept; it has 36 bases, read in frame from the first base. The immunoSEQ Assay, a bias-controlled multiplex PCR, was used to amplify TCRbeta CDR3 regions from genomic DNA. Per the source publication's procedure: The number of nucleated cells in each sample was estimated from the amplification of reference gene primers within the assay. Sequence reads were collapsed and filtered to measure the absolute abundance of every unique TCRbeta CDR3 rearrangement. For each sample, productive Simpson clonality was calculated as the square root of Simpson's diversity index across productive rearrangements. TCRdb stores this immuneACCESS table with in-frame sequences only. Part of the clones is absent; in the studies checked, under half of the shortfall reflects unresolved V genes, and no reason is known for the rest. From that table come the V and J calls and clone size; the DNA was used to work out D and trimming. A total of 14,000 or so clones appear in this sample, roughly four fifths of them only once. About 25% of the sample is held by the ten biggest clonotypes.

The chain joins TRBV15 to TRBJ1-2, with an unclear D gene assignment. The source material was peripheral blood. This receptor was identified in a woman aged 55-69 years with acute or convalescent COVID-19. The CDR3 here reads CATSSSNFGYTF. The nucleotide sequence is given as TGTGCCACCAGCAGTTCTAATTTTGGCTACACCTTC.